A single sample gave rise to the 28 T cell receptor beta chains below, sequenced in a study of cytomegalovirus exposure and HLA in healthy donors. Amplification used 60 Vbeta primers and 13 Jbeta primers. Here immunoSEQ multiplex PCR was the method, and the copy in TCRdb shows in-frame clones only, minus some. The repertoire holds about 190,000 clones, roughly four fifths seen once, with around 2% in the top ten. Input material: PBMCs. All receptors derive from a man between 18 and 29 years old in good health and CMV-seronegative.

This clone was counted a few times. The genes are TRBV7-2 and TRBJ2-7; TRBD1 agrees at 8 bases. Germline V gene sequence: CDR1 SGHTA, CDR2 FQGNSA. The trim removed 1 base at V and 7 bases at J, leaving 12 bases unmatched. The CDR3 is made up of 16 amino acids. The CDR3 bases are TGTGCCAGCAGCTTAGACTCCGGGACAGGAATTCGGGAGCAGTACTTC. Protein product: CASSLDSGTGIREQYF.

The CDR3 DNA reads as TGTGCCAGCAGCCCCACGCCGGGACTAGGGTCCCATGAGCAGTTCTTC. It codes for CASSPTPGLGSHEQFF. The chain has TRBV7-2 and TRBJ2-1; 8 bases match TRBD2. The V segment lost 5 bases and the J segment 8 bases; nucleotides outside the gene matches: 14. Germline V CDR1 and CDR2: SGHTA, FQGNSA. This CDR3 has 16 residues.

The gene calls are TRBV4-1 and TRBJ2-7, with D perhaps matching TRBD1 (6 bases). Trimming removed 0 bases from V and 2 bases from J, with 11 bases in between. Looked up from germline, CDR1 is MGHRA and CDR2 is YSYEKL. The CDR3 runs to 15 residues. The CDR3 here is CASSQEPGEAYEQYF. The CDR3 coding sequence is TGCGCCAGCAGCCAAGAACCAGGGGAAGCCTACGAGCAGTACTTC.

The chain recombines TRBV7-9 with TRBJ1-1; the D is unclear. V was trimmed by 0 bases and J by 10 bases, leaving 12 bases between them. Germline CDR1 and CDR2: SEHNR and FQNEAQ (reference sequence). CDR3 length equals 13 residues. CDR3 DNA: TGTGCCAGCAGCTTAGCGCGGGCAGAGCGAGCTTTCTTT. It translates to CASSLARAERAFF.

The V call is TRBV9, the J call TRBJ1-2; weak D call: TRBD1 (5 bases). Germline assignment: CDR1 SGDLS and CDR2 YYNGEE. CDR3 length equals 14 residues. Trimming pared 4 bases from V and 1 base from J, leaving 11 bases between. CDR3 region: CASSSGHDNYGYTF. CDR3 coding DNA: TGTGCCAGCAGCTCAGGACACGATAACTATGGCTACACCTTC.

CDR3 DNA sequence: TGTGCCAGCGCCGTGGACAGGGGAACCGGGGAGCTGTTTTTT. It is translated as CASAVDRGTGELFF. J is TRBJ2-2 and V is TRBV25-1, with TRBD1 matching over 9 bases. The V and J ends lost 8 bases and 5 bases, in that order; junction bases with no gene match: 6. Germline V CDR1 and CDR2: MGHDK, SYGVNS. The CDR3 is 14 amino acids. The entire variable domain, with the rest obtained from reference TRBV25-1 and TRBJ2-2, is as follows: EADIYQTPRYLVIGTGKKITLECSQTMGHDKMYWYQQDPGMELHLIHYSYGVNSTEKGDLSSESTVSRIRTEHFPLTLESARPSHTSQYLCASAVDRGTGELFFGEGSRLTVL.

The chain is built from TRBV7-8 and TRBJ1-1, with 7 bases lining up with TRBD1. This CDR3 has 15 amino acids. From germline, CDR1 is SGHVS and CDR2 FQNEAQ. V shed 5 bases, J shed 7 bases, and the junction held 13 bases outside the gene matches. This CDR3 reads CASSMKGQRANEAFF. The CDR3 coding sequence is TGTGCCAGCAGCATGAAGGGACAGCGGGCAAATGAAGCTTTCTTT.

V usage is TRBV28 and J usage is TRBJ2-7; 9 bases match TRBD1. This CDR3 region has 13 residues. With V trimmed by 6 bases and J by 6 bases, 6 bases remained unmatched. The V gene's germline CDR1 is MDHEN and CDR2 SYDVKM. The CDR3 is CASRGQGSLEQYF. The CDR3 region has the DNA TGTGCCAGCAGGGGACAGGGCTCCCTCGAGCAGTACTTC.

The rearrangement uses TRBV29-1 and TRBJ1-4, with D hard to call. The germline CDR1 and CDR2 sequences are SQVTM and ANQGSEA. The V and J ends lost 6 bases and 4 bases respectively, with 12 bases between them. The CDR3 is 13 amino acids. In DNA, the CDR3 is TGCAGCGTGGGCGACAAAGATAATGAAAAACTGTTTTTT. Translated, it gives CSVGDKDNEKLFF.

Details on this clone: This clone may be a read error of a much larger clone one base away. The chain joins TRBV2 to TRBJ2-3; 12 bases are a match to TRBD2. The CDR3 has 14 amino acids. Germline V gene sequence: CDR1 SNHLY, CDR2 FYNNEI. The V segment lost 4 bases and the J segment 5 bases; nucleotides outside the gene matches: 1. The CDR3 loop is CASSGLAGVDTQYF. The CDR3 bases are TGTGCCAGCAGTGGACTAGCGGGAGTAGATACGCAGTATTTT. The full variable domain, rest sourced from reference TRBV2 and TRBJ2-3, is EPEVTQTPSHQVTQMGQEVILRCVPISNHLYFYWYRQILGQKVEFLVSFYNNEISEKSEIFDDQFSVERPDGSNFTLKIRSTKLEDSAMYFCASSGLAGVDTQYFGPGTRLTVL.

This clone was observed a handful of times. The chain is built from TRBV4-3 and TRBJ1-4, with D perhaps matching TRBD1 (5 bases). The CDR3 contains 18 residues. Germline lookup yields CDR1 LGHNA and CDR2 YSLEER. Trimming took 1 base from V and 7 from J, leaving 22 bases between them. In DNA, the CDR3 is TGCGCCAGCAGCCAAGGGGGCTGGTCGGCAAGGCGGGGTGAAAAACTGTTTTTT. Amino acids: CASSQGGWSARRGEKLFF.

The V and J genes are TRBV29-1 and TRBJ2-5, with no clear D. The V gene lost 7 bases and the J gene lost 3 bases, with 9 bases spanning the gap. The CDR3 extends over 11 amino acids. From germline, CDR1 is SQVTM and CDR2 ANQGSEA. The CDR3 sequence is CSASIEETQYF. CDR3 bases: TGCAGCGCTTCAATAGAAGAGACCCAGTACTTC.

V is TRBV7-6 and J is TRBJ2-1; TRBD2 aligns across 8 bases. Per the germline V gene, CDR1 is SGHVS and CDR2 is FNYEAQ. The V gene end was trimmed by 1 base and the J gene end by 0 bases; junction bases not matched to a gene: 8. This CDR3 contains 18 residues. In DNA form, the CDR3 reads TGTGCCAGCAGCTTAGTAGAGCCGGGAGGGAACTCCTACAATGAGCAGTTCTTC. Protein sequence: CASSLVEPGGNSYNEQFF.

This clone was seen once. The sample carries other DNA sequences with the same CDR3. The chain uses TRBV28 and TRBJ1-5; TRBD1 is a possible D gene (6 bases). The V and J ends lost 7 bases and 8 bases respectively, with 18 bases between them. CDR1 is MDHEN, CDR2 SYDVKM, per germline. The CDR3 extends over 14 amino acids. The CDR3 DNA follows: TGTGCCAGCACCCTGGGGGGGGCAAGGGAGCCCCAGCATTTT. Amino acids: CASTLGGAREPQHF.

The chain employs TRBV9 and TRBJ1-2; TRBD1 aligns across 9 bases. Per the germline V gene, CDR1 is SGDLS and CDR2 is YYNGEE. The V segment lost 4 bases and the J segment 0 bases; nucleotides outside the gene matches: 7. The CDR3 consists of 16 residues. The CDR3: CASSPAGQGANYGYTF. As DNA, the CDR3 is TGTGCCAGCAGCCCAGCGGGACAGGGAGCTAACTATGGCTACACCTTC.

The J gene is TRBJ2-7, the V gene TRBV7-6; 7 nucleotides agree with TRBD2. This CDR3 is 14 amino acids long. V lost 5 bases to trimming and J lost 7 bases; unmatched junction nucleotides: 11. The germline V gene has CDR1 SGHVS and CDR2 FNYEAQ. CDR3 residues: CASSPSRGSLEQYF. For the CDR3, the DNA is TGTGCCAGCAGCCCAAGTCGCGGGAGCTTAGAGCAGTACTTC.

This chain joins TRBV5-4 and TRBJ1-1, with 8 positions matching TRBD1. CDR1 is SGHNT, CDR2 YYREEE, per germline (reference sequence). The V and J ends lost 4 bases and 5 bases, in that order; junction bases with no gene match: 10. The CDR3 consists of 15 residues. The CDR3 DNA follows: TGTGCCAGCAGCCCCTCACCGGACAGGGAGACTGAAGCTTTCTTT. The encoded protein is CASSPSPDRETEAFF. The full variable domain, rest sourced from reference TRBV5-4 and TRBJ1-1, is ETGVTQSPTHLIKTRGQQVTLRCSSQSGHNTVSWYQQALGQGPQFIFQYYREEENGRGNFPPRFSGLQFPNYSSELNVNALELDDSALYLCASSPSPDRETEAFFGQGTRLTVV.

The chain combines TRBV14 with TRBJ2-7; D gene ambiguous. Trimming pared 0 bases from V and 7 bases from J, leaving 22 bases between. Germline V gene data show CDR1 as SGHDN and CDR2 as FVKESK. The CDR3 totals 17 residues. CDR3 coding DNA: TGTGCCAGCAGCCAAGATAACTTTCGTGCCGAGATATGGGAGCAGTACTTC. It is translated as CASSQDNFRAEIWEQYF.

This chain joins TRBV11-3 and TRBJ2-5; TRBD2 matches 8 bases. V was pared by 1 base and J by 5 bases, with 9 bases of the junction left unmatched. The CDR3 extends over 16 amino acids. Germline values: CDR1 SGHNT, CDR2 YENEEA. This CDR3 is CASSLGGYGRGETQYF. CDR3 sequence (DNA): TGTGCCAGCAGCTTAGGGGGGTACGGGAGGGGGGAGACCCAGTACTTC.

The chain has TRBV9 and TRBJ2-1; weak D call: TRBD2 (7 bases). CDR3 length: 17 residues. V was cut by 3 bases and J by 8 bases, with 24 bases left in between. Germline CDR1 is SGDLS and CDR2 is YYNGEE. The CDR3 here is CASSGPVRGEGLYEQFF. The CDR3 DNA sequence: TGTGCCAGCAGCGGACCGGTTAGGGGGGAGGGCCTTTATGAGCAGTTCTTC.

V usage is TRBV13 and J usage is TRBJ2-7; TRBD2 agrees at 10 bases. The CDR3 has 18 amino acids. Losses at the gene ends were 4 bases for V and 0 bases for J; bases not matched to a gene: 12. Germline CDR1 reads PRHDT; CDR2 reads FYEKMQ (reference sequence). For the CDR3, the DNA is TGTGCCAGCAGCTCACTTGCCCCTTCTAGCGGGGGCTCCTACGAGCAGTACTTC. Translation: CASSSLAPSSGGSYEQYF.

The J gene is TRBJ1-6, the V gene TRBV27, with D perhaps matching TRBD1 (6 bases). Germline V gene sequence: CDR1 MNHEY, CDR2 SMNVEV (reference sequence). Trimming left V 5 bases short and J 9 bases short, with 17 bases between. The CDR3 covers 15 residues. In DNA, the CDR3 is TGTGCCAGCAGTAGAAAACTACAGGGTACTTCACCCCTCCACTTT. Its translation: CASSRKLQGTSPLHF.

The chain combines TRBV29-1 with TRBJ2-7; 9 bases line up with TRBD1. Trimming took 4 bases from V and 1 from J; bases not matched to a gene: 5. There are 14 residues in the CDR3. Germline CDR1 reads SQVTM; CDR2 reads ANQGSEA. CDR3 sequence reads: CSVGGQGSSYEQYF. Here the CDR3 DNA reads TGCAGCGTTGGTGGACAGGGGAGTTCCTACGAGCAGTACTTC.

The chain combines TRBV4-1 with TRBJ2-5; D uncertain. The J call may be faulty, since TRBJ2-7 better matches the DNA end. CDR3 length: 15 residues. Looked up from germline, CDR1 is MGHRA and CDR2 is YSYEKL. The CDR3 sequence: CASSRERYSDYEQYF. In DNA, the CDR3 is TGCGCCAGCAGCCGGGAACGTTACAGCGACTACGAGCAGTACTTC.

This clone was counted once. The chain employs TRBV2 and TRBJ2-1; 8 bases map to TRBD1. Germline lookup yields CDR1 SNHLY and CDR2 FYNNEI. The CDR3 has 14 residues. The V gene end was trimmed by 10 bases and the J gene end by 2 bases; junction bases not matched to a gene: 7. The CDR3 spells CAIKDREAYNEQFF. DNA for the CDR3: TGTGCCATAAAGGACAGGGAAGCCTACAATGAGCAGTTCTTC. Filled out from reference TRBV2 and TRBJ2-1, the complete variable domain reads EPEVTQTPSHQVTQMGQEVILRCVPISNHLYFYWYRQILGQKVEFLVSFYNNEISEKSEIFDDQFSVERPDGSNFTLKIRSTKLEDSAMYFCAIKDREAYNEQFFGPGTRLTVL.

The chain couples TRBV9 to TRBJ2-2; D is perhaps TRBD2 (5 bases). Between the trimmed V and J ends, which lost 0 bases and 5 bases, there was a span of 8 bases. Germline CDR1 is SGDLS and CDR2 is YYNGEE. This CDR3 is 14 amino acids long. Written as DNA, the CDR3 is TGTGCCAGCAGCGTAGCGGGAAGGACCGGGGAGCTGTTTTTT. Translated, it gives CASSVAGRTGELFF. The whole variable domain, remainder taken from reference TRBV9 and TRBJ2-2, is DSGVTQTPKHLITATGQRVTLRCSPRSGDLSVYWYQQSLDQGLQFLIQYYNGEERAKGNILERFSAQQFPDLHSELNLSSLELGDSALYFCASSVAGRTGELFFGEGSRLTVL.

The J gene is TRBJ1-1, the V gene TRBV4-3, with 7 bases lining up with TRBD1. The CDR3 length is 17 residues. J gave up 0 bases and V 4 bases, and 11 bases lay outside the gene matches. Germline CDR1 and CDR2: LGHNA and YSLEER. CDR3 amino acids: CASSRVTGQPMNTEAFF. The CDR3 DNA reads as TGCGCCAGCAGCCGTGTGACGGGACAGCCCATGAACACTGAAGCTTTCTTT.

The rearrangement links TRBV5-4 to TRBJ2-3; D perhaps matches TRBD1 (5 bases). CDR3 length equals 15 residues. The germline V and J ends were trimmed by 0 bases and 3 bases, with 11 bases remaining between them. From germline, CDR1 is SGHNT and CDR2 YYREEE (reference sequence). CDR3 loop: CASSLVAGWTDTQYF. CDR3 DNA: TGTGCCAGCAGCTTGGTGGCAGGGTGGACAGATACGCAGTATTTT.